The present T cell receptor beta chain was sequenced within a study of cytomegalovirus exposure and HLA in healthy donors. Whole-study findings and limits: In vitro assays verified that three CMV-associated chains recognized CMV antigens specifically.

The primer mix had 60 Vbeta and 13 Jbeta primers. Clones were read by immunoSEQ multiplex PCR, and TCRdb kept only the in-frame ones, dropping some. The data contain around 220,000 clones, about 75% of them singletons. Germline V gene lookup returns CDR1 MNHEY and CDR2 SVGAGI. CDR3 length: 13 amino acids. The V and J ends lost 2 bases and 7 bases respectively, with 11 bases between them. A word on this clone: Antigen specificity is unknown.

The sequenced sample consisted of PBMCs. The sequence was collected from a woman in her 30s in good health and CMV-seronegative. This chain joins TRBV6-5 and TRBJ1-1, with a weak D call TRBD1 (5 bases). Here the CDR3 DNA reads TGTGCCAGCAGTTACAGGGGTTGGGTTGAAGCTTTCTTT. Encoded protein: CASSYRGWVEAFF.